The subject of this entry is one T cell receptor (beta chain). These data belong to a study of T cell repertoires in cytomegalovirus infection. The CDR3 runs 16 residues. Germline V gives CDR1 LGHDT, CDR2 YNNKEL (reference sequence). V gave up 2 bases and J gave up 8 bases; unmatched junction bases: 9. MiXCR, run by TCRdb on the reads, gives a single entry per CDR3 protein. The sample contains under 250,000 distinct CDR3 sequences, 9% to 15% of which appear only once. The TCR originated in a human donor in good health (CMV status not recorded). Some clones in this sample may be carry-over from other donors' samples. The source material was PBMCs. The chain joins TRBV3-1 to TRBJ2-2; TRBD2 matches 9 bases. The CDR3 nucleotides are TGTGCCAGCAGCCAATCCCTAAGCGGGAGGACGGGGGAGCTGTTTTTT. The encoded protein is CASSQSLSGRTGELFF. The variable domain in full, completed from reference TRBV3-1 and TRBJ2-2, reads DTAVSQTPKYLVTQMGNDKSIKCEQNLGHDTMYWYKQDSKKFLKIMFSYNNKELIINETVPNRFSPKSPDKAHLNLHINSLELGDSAVYFCASSQSLSGRTGELFFGEGSRLTVL.